What follows are 28 T cell receptor beta chains derived from one specimen sequenced in a study of molecular identifiers for immune sequencing clone quantification. MiXCR was run by TCRdb on the PCR reads, yielding one entry per CDR3 protein. Of approximately 500,000 distinct CDR3 sequences listed, about a fifth are singletons. Input material: naive CD8+ T cells from blood, with Jurkat cell RNA spiked in. Subset in this sample: FACS-sorted CD8+CD4-CCR7+CD45RA+ naive T cells. These TCRs come from a human donor in good health. Some libraries in this study had Jurkat cell RNA spiked in.

This clonotype has more than one count but fewer than ten. J is TRBJ2-2 and V is TRBV3-1; no clear D. The germline V gene encodes CDR1 LGHDT and CDR2 YNNKEL (reference sequence). CDR3 size: 17 residues. Trimming cost V 0 bases and J 1 base, with 12 bases left between them. The CDR3 DNA follows: TGTGCCAGCAGCCAAGATGACCGAGCCCTGAACACCGGGGAGCTGTTTTTT. Protein sequence: CASSQDDRALNTGELFF.

This clonotype was counted only a few times. This CDR3 reads CASSLWAGGPDTQYF. The DNA of the CDR3 is TGTGCCAGCAGTTTATGGGCAGGGGGCCCAGATACGCAGTATTTT. The chain recombines TRBV28 with TRBJ2-3; 8 bases agree with TRBD1. CDR1 MDHEN and CDR2 SYDVKM come from the germline V gene. V was clipped by 0 bases and J by 4 bases; unmatched bases: 3. The CDR3 consists of 15 residues.

This clonotype was seen many times. The rearrangement links TRBV13 to TRBJ2-3; no clear D gene. Looked up from germline, CDR1 is PRHDT and CDR2 is FYEKMQ (reference sequence). This CDR3 has 13 residues. V dropped 5 bases and J dropped 2 bases, with 8 bases sitting between them. Here the CDR3 DNA reads TGTGCCAGCAGCCAACGATACACAGATACGCAGTATTTT. Translating it yields CASSQRYTDTQYF.

The chain joins TRBV6-2 or TRBV6-3 to TRBJ2-1; 11 bases match TRBD2. Trimming at V came to 0 bases and at J to 9 bases, leaving 7 bases not matched to a gene. CDR1 MNHEY and CDR2 SVGEGT come from the germline V gene. This CDR3 is built from 16 residues. Here the CDR3 DNA reads TGTGCCAGCAGTTACTCCATGACTAGCGGGATTGGTGAGCAGTTCTTC. Its protein product is CASSYSMTSGIGEQFF.

This clonotype has ten or more counts. CDR3 in amino acids: CASSEYIGEEKLFF. The CDR3 DNA sequence: TGTGCCAGCAGTGAATATATCGGGGAGGAAAAACTGTTTTTT. The chain is built from TRBV25-1 and TRBJ1-4, with D unclear. V was shortened by 0 bases and J by 8 bases, with 10 bases between the two germline ends. The CDR3 length is 14 residues. Germline V gene lookup returns CDR1 MGHDK and CDR2 SYGVNS.

This clonotype has a count of ten or more. V usage is TRBV7-3 and J usage is TRBJ2-2; 10 bases are shared with TRBD2. V lost 2 bases and J lost 4; bases outside the gene matches: 10. Germline-derived CDR1 and CDR2 are SGHTA and FQGTGA. The CDR3 length is 18 residues. The CDR3 sequence is CASSLGYGLAESTGELFF. CDR3 nucleotide sequence: TGTGCCAGCAGCTTAGGGTACGGACTAGCGGAGTCCACCGGGGAGCTGTTTTTT.

This clonotype has only a few counts. The gene calls are TRBV6-1 and TRBJ2-5; D is undetermined. Trimming took off 2 bases at V and 1 base at J, with 17 bases between the two ends. The CDR3 runs to 17 residues. Germline CDR1 is MNHNS and CDR2 is SASEGT. The CDR3 protein is CASSESSVVGSQETQYF. The CDR3 DNA follows: TGTGCCAGCAGTGAATCTTCCGTGGTCGGGTCCCAAGAGACCCAGTACTTC.

This clonotype was observed a few times. This chain connects TRBV6-5 to TRBJ2-2; a weak D match, TRBD1 (6 bases). The germline V gene encodes CDR1 MNHEY and CDR2 SVGAGI. The CDR3 spans 12 residues. Trimming removed 8 bases at V and 7 bases at J, with 11 bases between. DNA for the CDR3: TGTGCCAGCGGTAGAGGGGGCGGGGAGCTGTTTTTT. Translated: CASGRGGGELFF.

This rearrangement joins TRBV2 to TRBJ2-1; TRBD2 aligns across 7 bases. The germline CDR1 and CDR2 sequences are SNHLY and FYNNEI. The CDR3 covers 14 residues. Trimming cost V 11 bases and J 4 bases; bases outside gene matches: 11. CDR3 nucleotide sequence: TGTGCCGGGGCGGGGGAAACGGGGTACAATGAGCAGTTCTTC. Translated: CAGAGETGYNEQFF.

This clonotype was seen ten or more times. The chain joins TRBV27 to TRBJ1-5; D is undetermined. CDR3 length equals 14 residues. The germline V gene has CDR1 MNHEY and CDR2 SMNVEV (reference sequence). The germline V and J ends were trimmed by 0 bases and 6 bases, with 9 bases remaining between them. CDR3 loop: CASSLSSKTQPQHF. As DNA, the CDR3 is TGTGCCAGCAGTTTATCGTCGAAGACTCAGCCCCAGCATTTT.

As to this clonotype: Lacking the conserved final phenylalanine or tryptophan, this CDR3 likely reflects a read error. The V gene is TRBV14, the J gene TRBJ1-1; tentative D call: TRBD1 (5 bases). Germline CDR1 and CDR2: SGHDN and FVKESK. The CDR3 has 15 residues. V was clipped by 4 bases and J by 1 base, with 13 bases between them. The CDR3, as DNA: TGTGCCAGCAGCCCCAAGTCAGGGAAGAACACTGAAGCTTTCATT. As protein: CASSPKSGKNTEAFI.

This clonotype was seen only a few times. The chain has TRBV9 and TRBJ2-5, with TRBD1 as a possible D gene (6 bases). The germline V gene has CDR1 SGDLS and CDR2 YYNGEE. The CDR3 covers 15 residues. Trimming took 4 bases from V and 5 from J, leaving 18 bases between them. CDR3 DNA: TGTGCCAGCAGCCCAAGGGACACCCGAAAGGAGACCCAGTACTTC. Encoded protein: CASSPRDTRKETQYF.

The V call is TRBV4-2, the J call TRBJ2-1; D not resolved. V was cut by 3 bases and J by 7 bases, with 10 bases left in between. The CDR3 consists of 13 residues. Germline V CDR1 and CDR2: LGHNA, YNFKEQ. The DNA of the CDR3 is TGTGCCAGCAGCCAGGCTACTGAGAATGAGCAGTTCTTC. Encoded protein: CASSQATENEQFF.

The gene calls are TRBV20-1 and TRBJ1-4; possibly TRBD1 for D (5 bases). The germline gives CDR1 DFQATT, CDR2 SNEGSKA (reference sequence). V was cut by 6 bases and J by 0 bases, with 20 bases left in between. The CDR3 length is 17 residues. The chain's CDR3 is CSAQETATFATNEKLFF. The CDR3 DNA follows: TGCAGTGCCCAAGAGACAGCCACCTTTGCAACTAATGAAAAACTGTTTTTT.

This clonotype was counted a few times. The chain combines TRBV2 with TRBJ1-6; maybe TRBD1 (5 bases). Germline CDR1 reads SNHLY; CDR2 reads FYNNEI. The CDR3 loop spans 15 amino acids. Trimming removed 0 bases at V and 9 bases at J, with 12 bases between. The CDR3 DNA reads as TGTGCCAGCAGTGAAGCCGGGGACGGCTTTTCACCCCTCCACTTT. Translated, it gives CASSEAGDGFSPLHF.

CDR3 sequence: CASSSGGREGLFF. CDR3 DNA: TGTGCCAGCAGTTCCGGGGGCAGGGAAGGGCTGTTTTTT. The chain couples TRBV28 to TRBJ1-4; TRBD1 is a possible D gene (6 bases). The CDR3 consists of 13 residues. Germline CDR1 is MDHEN and CDR2 is SYDVKM. The V end lost 4 bases, the J end lost 14 bases, and 17 bases lay between the germline ends.

A word on this clonotype: A much larger clone is a single base away; this may be a read error. V and J are TRBV7-9 and TRBJ2-3, with TRBD2 identical over 13 bases. Germline V gene sequence: CDR1 SEHNR, CDR2 FQNEAQ (reference sequence). This CDR3 region has 18 residues. Trimming cost V 6 bases and J 4 bases; bases outside gene matches: 13. CDR3 nucleotide sequence: TGTGCCAGCAGGTCGACTAGCGGGGGGTTGGGGCCGCCAGATACGCAGTATTTT. It codes for CASRSTSGGLGPPDTQYF.

The DNA for the CDR3 is TGTGCCAGCAGCTTAGGAGGGTTAGCTGGCTACACCTTC. Its protein is CASSLGGLAGYTF. This rearrangement joins TRBV7-2 to TRBJ1-2; D is unclear. Germline CDR1 and CDR2: SGHTA and FQGNSA. The CDR3 runs 13 residues. Trimming shortened V by 1 base and J by 7 bases, and 10 bases separated the two germline ends.

Notes on this clonotype: A read error is likely, as this CDR3 ends without the conserved phenylalanine or tryptophan. This sequence joins TRBV7-9 and TRBJ1-5; D remains ambiguous. Germline V gives CDR1 SEHNR, CDR2 FQNEAQ (reference sequence). The ends were cut back, 6 bases at V and 7 bases at J, with 10 bases in the middle. The CDR3 is made up of 12 amino acids. CDR3 region: CASSLDMQPQHS. In DNA form, the CDR3 reads TGTGCCAGCAGTTTGGATATGCAGCCCCAGCATTCT.

This clonotype occurred a few times. The CDR3 protein is CASSWKDWQETQYF. The CDR3 coding sequence is TGTGCCAGCAGCTGGAAAGACTGGCAAGAGACCCAGTACTTC. The chain couples TRBV5-6 to TRBJ2-5, with no clear D. The CDR3 consists of 14 residues. V lost 3 bases, J lost 2 bases, and 11 bases lay in between. In germline, CDR1 is SGHDT, CDR2 YYEEEE.

Ten or more counts support this clonotype. The CDR3 DNA reads as TGCGCCAGCAGCCAAGATCGCACGGGACAGTACACAGATACGCAGTATTTT. As protein: CASSQDRTGQYTDTQYF. The chain joins TRBV4-3 to TRBJ2-3; TRBD1 matches at 7 bases. After removal of 0 bases from V and 2 bases from J, the junction contained 8 bases not matched to a gene. The germline gives CDR1 LGHNA, CDR2 YSLEER. This CDR3 is built from 17 residues.

Points on this clonotype: A much larger clone differs from this one at a single base, so this may be a read error. The chain uses TRBV7-2 and TRBJ2-1; 11 bases line up with TRBD2. Germline CDR1 is SGHTA and CDR2 is FQGNSA. V was clipped by 8 bases and J by 4 bases; unmatched bases: 7. The CDR3 spans 15 residues. The CDR3 sequence is CASGTTSGGYNEQFF. The CDR3 nucleotides are TGTGCCAGCGGCACTACTAGCGGGGGTTACAATGAGCAGTTCTTC. Full variable domain (remainder filled in from reference TRBV7-2 and TRBJ2-1): GAGVSQSPSNKVTEKGKDVELRCDPISGHTALYWYRQSLGQGLEFLIYFQGNSAPDKSGLPSDRFSAERTGGSVSTLTIQRTQQEDSAVYLCASGTTSGGYNEQFFGPGTRLTVL.

This clonotype was observed many times. The rearrangement joins TRBV12-5 to TRBJ2-7; D remains unclear. The CDR3 sequence is 14 residues long. The V end was cut by 3 bases, the J end by 2 bases, with 11 bases between. The germline gives CDR1 LGHNT, CDR2 FRNRAP. Here the CDR3 reads CASGLVGLAYEQYF. The DNA for the CDR3 is TGTGCTAGTGGTTTAGTGGGGTTAGCCTACGAGCAGTACTTC. Full variable domain (rest looked up from reference TRBV12-5 and TRBJ2-7): DARVTQTPRHKVTEMGQEVTMRCQPILGHNTVFWYRQTMMQGLELLAYFRNRAPLDDSGMPKDRFSAEMPDATLATLKIQPSEPRDSAVYFCASGLVGLAYEQYFGPGTRLTVT.

The CDR3 coding sequence is TGTGCCAGCAGCTTGACGGAAGCTAGGAACTATGGCTACACCTTC. Amino acids: CASSLTEARNYGYTF. This chain joins TRBV13 and TRBJ1-2, with D unclear. V gave up 3 bases and J gave up 2 bases, with 13 bases separating them. Germline V gives CDR1 PRHDT, CDR2 FYEKMQ (reference sequence). There are 15 residues in the CDR3.

This clonotype was picked up many times. The J gene is TRBJ2-7, the V gene TRBV30; D might be TRBD1 or TRBD2, each matching 5 bases. V was shortened by 5 bases and J by 0 bases, with 11 bases between the two germline ends. CDR1 is GTSNPN and CDR2 is SVGIG in the germline V gene (reference sequence). The CDR3 totals 13 residues. The CDR3 nucleotides are TGTGCCTGGGAGGGACCCGACTCCTACGAGCAGTACTTC. The encoded protein is CAWEGPDSYEQYF.

In its sample, this clonotype was seen many times. The rearrangement uses TRBV4-3 and TRBJ2-3; D not resolved. V lost 0 bases and J lost 1, with 8 bases in between. Germline V lookup: CDR1 LGHNA, CDR2 YSLEER. CDR3 size: 15 residues. The CDR3 coding sequence is TGCGCCAGCAGCCAAGACGCCGCGGGCACAGATACGCAGTATTTT. Amino acid sequence: CASSQDAAGTDTQYF.

This sequence joins TRBV9 and TRBJ2-3, with TRBD2 matching over 11 bases. Germline values: CDR1 SGDLS, CDR2 YYNGEE. CDR3 size: 17 residues. V shed 0 bases, J shed 6 bases, and the junction held 9 bases outside the gene matches. The CDR3 region is CASSVEGSGGAWDTQYF. The CDR3 nucleotides are TGTGCCAGCAGCGTAGAGGGTAGCGGGGGGGCTTGGGATACGCAGTATTTT. The full variable domain, its missing parts supplied by reference TRBV9 and TRBJ2-3, is DSGVTQTPKHLITATGQRVTLRCSPRSGDLSVYWYQQSLDQGLQFLIQYYNGEERAKGNILERFSAQQFPDLHSELNLSSLELGDSALYFCASSVEGSGGAWDTQYFGPGTRLTVL.

This clonotype was counted a few times. The chain has TRBV20-1 and TRBJ2-7, with D possibly TRBD1 on 5 matching bases. CDR3 length: 14 residues. Trimming took 6 bases from V and 7 from J, leaving 22 bases between them. Germline loops: CDR1 DFQATT, CDR2 SNEGSKA (reference sequence). The CDR3 bases are TGCAGTGCAGGCCATATAGGGGCCTTAGAAGAGCAGTACTTC. It codes for CSAGHIGALEEQYF.